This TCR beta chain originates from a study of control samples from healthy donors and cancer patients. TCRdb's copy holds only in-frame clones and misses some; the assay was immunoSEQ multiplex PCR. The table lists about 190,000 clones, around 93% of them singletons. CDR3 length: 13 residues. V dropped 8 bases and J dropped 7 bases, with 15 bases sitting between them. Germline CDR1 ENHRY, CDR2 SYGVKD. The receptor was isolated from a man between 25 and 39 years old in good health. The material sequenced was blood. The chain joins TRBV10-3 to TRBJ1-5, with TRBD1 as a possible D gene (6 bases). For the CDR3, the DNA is TGTGCCATCGGGGCAGGGGAAAGGCAGCCCCAGCATTTT. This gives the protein CAIGAGERQPQHF.